This TCR beta chain was identified in a study of chemoradiotherapy in HPV16-positive cancers (dated by TCRdb to the early 2020s). Regarding the study in general: Candidate HPV-specific T-cell clones and common TCR motifs were defined by functional T-cell assays performed on cells from a couple of HPV16-positive patients. The study asked whether T-cell immunity to the HPV oncoproteins E6 and E7 changes during chemoradiotherapy and whether this immunity affects survival. TCR repertoires from under 90 patients with HPV-related cancers were then used to track the candidate HPV-specific TCRs and motifs.

Library preparation was by the immunoSEQ multiplex PCR assay. TCRdb stores this immuneACCESS table with in-frame sequences only. Part of the clones is absent; in the studies checked, under half of the shortfall reflects unresolved V genes, and no reason is known for the rest. The sample data list 3,800 or so clones, and 75% to 95% of these were observed just once. The top ten clones comprise approximately 3.8% of the sample. Including the terminal cysteine and phenylalanine, the CDR3 comprises 17 residues. Kept here is only the CDR3 DNA, which spans 51 bases and is read in frame from base 1. V is pared back by 1 base and J by 1 base, with 14 bases lying between the germline termini. The CDR1 and CDR2 encoded by the germline V gene are MGHDK and SYGVNS. Turning to this clone: Its antigen has not been determined. Base qualities are missing; no much larger clone stands one base away.

Repertoires were sampled multiple times during chemoradiotherapy, which allowed clonal expansion in the tumor microenvironment to be followed. Overall results and qualifications from the work: The functional definition of HPV-specific T cells was derived from only a couple of HPV16-positive patients, and the survival association was reported for HPV16-positive patients. Among HPV16-positive patients, expansion of HPV-responsive T cells during chemoradiotherapy was associated with better recurrence-free survival. Expansion of candidate HPV-specific clones and E7-related TCR motifs was observed in the tumor microenvironment during treatment, whereas no such expansion was observed for non-HPV-specific T cells.

The sequenced sample was tumor tissue, obtained from a patient who underwent chemoradiotherapy. The clonotype originates from a human donor with HPV-associated anogenital cancer. Here the chain combines TRBV25-1 and TRBJ1-5; possibly the D gene is TRBD1, per 6 matching bases. The DNA sequence is given as TGTGCCAGCAGTGAATCCAGGGGCGCCGTGAGCAATCAGCCCCAGCATTTT. Its protein product is CASSESRGAVSNQPQHF.